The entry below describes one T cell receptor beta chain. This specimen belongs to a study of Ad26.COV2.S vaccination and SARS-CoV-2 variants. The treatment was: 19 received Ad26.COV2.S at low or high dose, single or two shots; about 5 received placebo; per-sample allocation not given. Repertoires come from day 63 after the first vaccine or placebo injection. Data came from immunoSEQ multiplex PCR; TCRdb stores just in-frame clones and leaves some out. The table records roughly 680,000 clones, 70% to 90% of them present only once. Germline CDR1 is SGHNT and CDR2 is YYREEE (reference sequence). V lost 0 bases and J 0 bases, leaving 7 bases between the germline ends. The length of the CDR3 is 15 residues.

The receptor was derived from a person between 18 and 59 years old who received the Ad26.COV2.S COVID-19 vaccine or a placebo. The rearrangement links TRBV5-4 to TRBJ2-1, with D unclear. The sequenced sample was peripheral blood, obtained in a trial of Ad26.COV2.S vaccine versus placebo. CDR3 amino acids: CASSLGETSYNEQFF. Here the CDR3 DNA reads TGTGCCAGCAGCTTGGGGGAAACCTCCTACAATGAGCAGTTCTTC.